These T cell receptor beta chains were read from a single sample in a study of shared clonotypes between healthy human individuals. Produced via immunoSEQ multiplex PCR; TCRdb's table is partial and in-frame only. The sample shows about 2.1 million clones, about 93% of them seen only once. Sequenced input: naive CD8+ T cells from PBMCs. The receptors derive from a man younger than 35 in good health. Some clones in this sample may be carry-over from other donors' samples. The CDR3 runs from the conserved cysteine through the conserved F or W. The order of the fields is clone size, D gene, J gene, V gene, CDR3 DNA, CDR3 protein. D genes are given only for firm matches. Size tells how often a clone was seen (once, few, many) or the class of an expanded clone, and some rows leave it out.

>once|-|TRBJ2-5|TRBV9
TGTGCCAGCAGCGAACAGGGAGGTGGGGAGACCCAGTACTTC
CASSEQGGGETQYF
>-|-|TRBJ2-2|TRBV4-2
TGTGCCAGCAGCCAAGGCGGGACTGGCGGGGAGCTGTTTTTT
CASSQGGTGGELFF
>-|TRBD1|TRBJ2-7|TRBV11-2
TGTGCCAGCGGCACAGGGGTAGTCTACGAGCAGTACTTC
CASGTGVVYEQYF
>-|TRBD2|TRBJ2-7|TRBV11-2
TGTGCCAGCAGCTATCACGAAGGGACTAGCGGGAGCAACGAGCAGTACTTC
CASSYHEGTSGSNEQYF
>-|-|TRBJ1-1|TRBV6-5
TGTGCCAGCAAATACAGAACCTTCAACACTGAAGCTTTCTTT
CASKYRTFNTEAFF
>-|TRBD2|TRBJ2-7|TRBV5-6
TGTGCCAGCAGCCCTAGCGGGAGGTTCTCCTACGAGCAGTACTTC
CASSPSGRFSYEQYF
>once|TRBD1|TRBJ1-1|TRBV4-2
TGTGCCAGCAGCCAAGGTGCTATGGCAGGGGGCCGCGGGTCTGAAGCTTTCTTT
CASSQGAMAGGRGSEAFF
>-|TRBD1|TRBJ1-5|TRBV4-1
TGCGCCAGCAGCCAACGCACCGGGACAGCTTATCAGCCCCAGCATTTT
CASSQRTGTAYQPQHF
>-|-|TRBJ2-1|TRBV20-1
TGCAGTGCCCCATCGGAGGGAGAGCAGTTCTTC
CSAPSEGEQFF
>-|-|TRBJ2-7|TRBV7-9
TGTGCCAGCAGCCCCGGAAAGGAGCAGTACTTC
CASSPGKEQYF
>-|-|TRBJ2-3|TRBV11-2
TGTGCCAGCAGCCCTCACCTGAGGCCTAGCACAGATACGCAGTATTTT
CASSPHLRPSTDTQYF
>few|-|TRBJ1-2|TRBV29-1
TGCAGCGGTGCTGGGGGAGACTATGGCTACACCTTC
CSGAGGDYGYTF
>-|-|TRBJ2-7|TRBV28
TGTGCCAGCAGTTTATCGCCAGGACTTTCCTACGAGCAGTACTTC
CASSLSPGLSYEQYF
>-|TRBD2|TRBJ2-3|TRBV7-9
TGTGCCAGCAGCTTACAACTAGCGGGATATATAGATACGCAGTATTTT
CASSLQLAGYIDTQYF
>once|TRBD2|TRBJ2-2|TRBV9
TGTGCCAGCAGCGTAGCGCTCGCGGGAGTCGGGCTCCCCGGGGAGCTGTTTTTT
CASSVALAGVGLPGELFF
>-|-|TRBJ2-1|TRBV27
TGTGCCAGCAGTTGGGGGGCGGGATCCGGTTACAATGAGCAGTTCTTC
CASSWGAGSGYNEQFF
>-|-|TRBJ1-1|TRBV19
TGTGCCAGTAGTATTGGTCCAACCTTCACTGAAGCTTTCTTT
CASSIGPTFTEAFF
>-|-|TRBJ1-5|TRBV27
TGTGCCAGCAGGGCTGGGGGTAGTAATCAGCCCCAGCATTTT
CASRAGGSNQPQHF
>-|-|TRBJ1-1|TRBV12-5
TGTGCTAGTGGAACCACGAGGGCCACTGAAGCTTTCTTT
CASGTTRATEAFF
>-|-|TRBJ2-5|TRBV28
TGTGCCAGCAGTCTGCATATCGCCAGGGTGGGAGAGACCCAGTACTTC
CASSLHIARVGETQYF
>-|-|TRBJ2-1|TRBV6-5
TGTGCCAGCAGTTCCCCTTCCGGTCAATTGTTCTTC
CASSSPSGQLFF
>once|-|TRBJ2-1|TRBV11-3
TGTGCCAGCAGCTCATACGGACGGAGTGAGCAGTTCTTC
CASSSYGRSEQFF
>-|-|TRBJ2-7|TRBV4-1
TGCGCCAGCAGCCAAGAGAGACAGGTTTCCTACGAGCAGTACTTC
CASSQERQVSYEQYF
>few|-|TRBJ1-5|TRBV19
TGTGCCAGTAGTACCCGGGCCCATAGCAATCAGCCCCAGCATTTT
CASSTRAHSNQPQHF
>few|-|TRBJ1-1|TRBV27
TGTGCCAGCAGTTTACTAGGGACGGTGAACACTGAAGCTTTCTTT
CASSLLGTVNTEAFF